The rows below give T cell receptor beta chains drawn from one sample of a study of cytomegalovirus exposure and HLA in healthy donors. Using immunoSEQ multiplex PCR, the repertoire was profiled, and TCRdb retains in-frame clones only, with some absent. The data hold approximately 100,000 clones, with 77% observed a single time. Sequenced sample: PBMCs. Every receptor here comes from a man aged 35-49 years in good health and CMV-seropositive. The CDR3 runs from the conserved cysteine through the conserved F or W. Fields, in order: J gene, V gene, D gene, clone size, CDR3 DNA, CDR3 protein. D genes are given only for firm matches. Only part of the rows carry a size: once, few, many, or a class if the clone is expanded.

j_gene: TRBJ2-1
v_gene: TRBV7-2
d_gene: .
abundance: .
CDR3nt: TGTGCCAGCGCAGAGGCGAGGGCGTCTAATGAGCAGTTCTTC
CDR3aa: CASAEARASNEQFF

j_gene: TRBJ1-3
v_gene: TRBV7-9
d_gene: TRBD1
abundance: .
CDR3nt: TGTGCCAGCAGCAAAATGACAGGGGAAAACACCATATATTTT
CDR3aa: CASSKMTGENTIYF

j_gene: TRBJ1-4
v_gene: TRBV4-1
d_gene: .
abundance: .
CDR3nt: TGCGCCAGCAGCCAAGTTTGGGCACCTAATGAAAAACTGTTTTTT
CDR3aa: CASSQVWAPNEKLFF

j_gene: TRBJ2-3
v_gene: TRBV4-1
d_gene: TRBD2
abundance: .
CDR3nt: TGCGCCAGCAGCCAGAGGCCGCGGGGGGCCGTCGTGGCAGATACGCAGTATTTT
CDR3aa: CASSQRPRGAVVADTQYF

j_gene: TRBJ1-2
v_gene: TRBV9
d_gene: .
abundance: .
CDR3nt: TGTGCCCACTCCAGGGTCTATGGCTACACCTTC
CDR3aa: CAHSRVYGYTF

j_gene: TRBJ2-7
v_gene: TRBV7-2
d_gene: TRBD1
abundance: .
CDR3nt: TGTGCCAGCAGCTACAGACAGGGACACGAGCAGTACTTC
CDR3aa: CASSYRQGHEQYF

j_gene: TRBJ1-1
v_gene: TRBV9
d_gene: .
abundance: .
CDR3nt: TGTGCCAGCAGCGTGACACCGGACAGCTCAAACACTGAAGCTTTCTTT
CDR3aa: CASSVTPDSSNTEAFF

j_gene: TRBJ2-7
v_gene: TRBV27
d_gene: .
abundance: .
CDR3nt: TGTGCCAGCAGTTCCTCCAGGACTTACTCCTCCTACGAGCAGTACTTC
CDR3aa: CASSSSRTYSSYEQYF

j_gene: TRBJ1-3
v_gene: TRBV30
d_gene: .
abundance: .
CDR3nt: TGTGCCCTCGGCGGAGGGGCTGGAAACACCATATATTTT
CDR3aa: CALGGGAGNTIYF

j_gene: TRBJ2-2
v_gene: TRBV25-1
d_gene: TRBD2
abundance: .
CDR3nt: TGTGCCAGCAGTGAACCGGGACTAGCCCCCGGGGAGCTGTTTTTT
CDR3aa: CASSEPGLAPGELFF

j_gene: TRBJ1-6
v_gene: TRBV10-3
d_gene: .
abundance: .
CDR3nt: TGTGCCACCTCAGACAGTTATAATTCACCCCTCCACTTT
CDR3aa: CATSDSYNSPLHF

j_gene: TRBJ1-4
v_gene: TRBV11-3
d_gene: TRBD1
abundance: once
CDR3nt: TGTGCCAGCAGCCGGACAGGGAATGAAAAACTGTTTTTT
CDR3aa: CASSRTGNEKLFF

j_gene: TRBJ1-1
v_gene: TRBV7-6
d_gene: .
abundance: .
CDR3nt: TGTGCCAGCAGCTTTCCCGGGGGGACTGAAGCTTTCTTT
CDR3aa: CASSFPGGTEAFF

j_gene: TRBJ1-2
v_gene: TRBV25-1
d_gene: TRBD1
abundance: few
CDR3nt: TGTGCCAGCAGTTTCTCCGGGACAGGGAGGAGTCGTGGCTACACCTTC
CDR3aa: CASSFSGTGRSRGYTF

j_gene: TRBJ1-1
v_gene: TRBV5-6
d_gene: TRBD1
abundance: .
CDR3nt: TGTGCCAGCAGCTACCGGGACAGGGGGCTCACTGAAGCTTTCTTT
CDR3aa: CASSYRDRGLTEAFF

j_gene: TRBJ2-1
v_gene: TRBV5-4
d_gene: TRBD1
abundance: .
CDR3nt: TGTGCCAGCAGCATGGATGGGACAGTCCAGTTCTTC
CDR3aa: CASSMDGTVQFF

j_gene: TRBJ2-7
v_gene: TRBV4-3
d_gene: TRBD1
abundance: .
CDR3nt: TGCGCCAGCAGCCAAGTTGCCGGACAGGGTGTCTACGAGCAGTACTTC
CDR3aa: CASSQVAGQGVYEQYF

j_gene: TRBJ1-1
v_gene: TRBV7-2
d_gene: .
abundance: .
CDR3nt: TGTGCCAGCAGCTTAGGCCCAGGGAACACTGAAGCTTTCTTT
CDR3aa: CASSLGPGNTEAFF

j_gene: TRBJ2-1
v_gene: TRBV9
d_gene: TRBD2
abundance: .
CDR3nt: TGTGCCAGCAGCACCTTCAGAGCGGGGAGCTCCTACAATGAGCAGTTCTTC
CDR3aa: CASSTFRAGSSYNEQFF

j_gene: TRBJ2-5
v_gene: TRBV6-1
d_gene: TRBD1
abundance: .
CDR3nt: TGTGCCAGCAGCGGACAGGGCGGGGAGGTAGAGACCCAGTACTTC
CDR3aa: CASSGQGGEVETQYF

j_gene: TRBJ1-2
v_gene: TRBV11-3
d_gene: TRBD1
abundance: .
CDR3nt: TGTGCCAGCAGCGCAGGGGGTGGCTATGGCTACACCTTC
CDR3aa: CASSAGGGYGYTF

j_gene: TRBJ2-7
v_gene: TRBV6-5
d_gene: TRBD1
abundance: few
CDR3nt: TGTGCCAGCAGTAGAGGACAGGGTATACGGTACGAGCAGTACTTC
CDR3aa: CASSRGQGIRYEQYF

j_gene: TRBJ2-7
v_gene: TRBV28
d_gene: .
abundance: .
CDR3nt: TGTGCCAGCAGACCTCGTAGACAGGACGCCTACGAGCAGTACTTC
CDR3aa: CASRPRRQDAYEQYF

j_gene: TRBJ1-2
v_gene: TRBV19
d_gene: .
abundance: .
CDR3nt: TGTGCCAGTAGTATAGGAGAGCATGGCTACACCTTC
CDR3aa: CASSIGEHGYTF

j_gene: TRBJ2-3
v_gene: TRBV5-6
d_gene: TRBD1
abundance: .
CDR3nt: TGTGCCAGCAGCTTTTGGGGACAGGAGAGGGATACGCAGTATTTT
CDR3aa: CASSFWGQERDTQYF

j_gene: TRBJ2-5
v_gene: TRBV18
d_gene: .
abundance: once
CDR3nt: TGTGCCAGCTCACCCCTAGGGCCCCAAAGGGGAGAGACCCAGTACTTC
CDR3aa: CASSPLGPQRGETQYF

j_gene: TRBJ2-7
v_gene: TRBV7-3
d_gene: .
abundance: .
CDR3nt: TGTGCCAGCAGCTTAGGCCCCCAGTCCTACGAGCAGTACTTC
CDR3aa: CASSLGPQSYEQYF

j_gene: TRBJ1-5
v_gene: TRBV27
d_gene: TRBD1
abundance: once
CDR3nt: TGTGCCAGCAGTTTAAGCGGACAGGGGGTTCACAATCAGCCCCAGCATTTT
CDR3aa: CASSLSGQGVHNQPQHF

j_gene: TRBJ2-5
v_gene: TRBV6-6
d_gene: TRBD1
abundance: .
CDR3nt: TGTGCCAGCAGTCGACAGGGTGAGACCCAGTACTTC
CDR3aa: CASSRQGETQYF

j_gene: TRBJ1-2
v_gene: TRBV5-6
d_gene: .
abundance: .
CDR3nt: TGTGCCAGCAGCAGGCAGGGGACCGCTTCTGGCTACACCTTC
CDR3aa: CASSRQGTASGYTF

j_gene: TRBJ1-1
v_gene: TRBV19
d_gene: .
abundance: .
CDR3nt: TGTGCCAGTAGTATTAAGGGGTTGAACACTGAAGCTTTCTTT
CDR3aa: CASSIKGLNTEAFF

j_gene: TRBJ1-1
v_gene: TRBV19
d_gene: .
abundance: .
CDR3nt: TGTGCCAGTAGTGACCGGGGGGCGAACACTGAAGCTTTCTTT
CDR3aa: CASSDRGANTEAFF

j_gene: TRBJ2-7
v_gene: TRBV5-1
d_gene: TRBD1
abundance: .
CDR3nt: TGCGCCAGCAGCTGGAACATCCGGGACAGCCGCTCCTACGAGCAGTACTTC
CDR3aa: CASSWNIRDSRSYEQYF

j_gene: TRBJ1-1
v_gene: TRBV28
d_gene: TRBD1
abundance: .
CDR3nt: TGTGCCAGCAGTTTCTCTACAGGGGGCTACATAAACACTGAAGCTTTCTTT
CDR3aa: CASSFSTGGYINTEAFF

j_gene: TRBJ1-5
v_gene: TRBV30
d_gene: TRBD1
abundance: .
CDR3nt: TGTGCCTGGGGGACAGATAGCAATCAGCCCCAGCATTTT
CDR3aa: CAWGTDSNQPQHF

j_gene: TRBJ1-1
v_gene: TRBV5-1
d_gene: TRBD1
abundance: .
CDR3nt: TGCGCCAGCAGCTTGGATACAGGGGTGATCATGAACACTGAAGCTTTCTTT
CDR3aa: CASSLDTGVIMNTEAFF

j_gene: TRBJ2-5
v_gene: TRBV5-6
d_gene: .
abundance: .
CDR3nt: TGTGCCAGCAGCTTGGCGGGGAAAGAGACCCAGTACTTC
CDR3aa: CASSLAGKETQYF

j_gene: TRBJ2-7
v_gene: TRBV7-8
d_gene: TRBD1
abundance: .
CDR3nt: TGTGCCAGCAGACTAGGACAGGGACCTTCCTACGAGCAGTACTTC
CDR3aa: CASRLGQGPSYEQYF

j_gene: TRBJ1-2
v_gene: TRBV5-1
d_gene: .
abundance: once
CDR3nt: TGCGCCAGCAGCTTGGGGGGGACTAATAACTATGGCTACACCTTC
CDR3aa: CASSLGGTNNYGYTF

j_gene: TRBJ1-5
v_gene: TRBV7-2
d_gene: .
abundance: .
CDR3nt: TGTGCCAGCAGCTTACGGGGACAAAATCAGCCCCAGCATTTT
CDR3aa: CASSLRGQNQPQHF

j_gene: TRBJ1-1
v_gene: TRBV2
d_gene: .
abundance: .
CDR3nt: TGTGCCAGCAGAGGAGTGTGGGGGGCTGAAGCTTTCTTT
CDR3aa: CASRGVWGAEAFF

j_gene: TRBJ2-1
v_gene: TRBV9
d_gene: TRBD1
abundance: .
CDR3nt: TGTGCCAGCAGCAGAGCCGGGACAGGGGGCTTCGGTGAGCAGTTCTTC
CDR3aa: CASSRAGTGGFGEQFF

j_gene: TRBJ2-7
v_gene: TRBV7-6
d_gene: TRBD2
abundance: .
CDR3nt: TGTGCCAGCAGCTTTACCGGGGGGGCATCCTACGAGCAGTACTTC
CDR3aa: CASSFTGGASYEQYF

j_gene: TRBJ2-3
v_gene: TRBV11-2
d_gene: .
abundance: .
CDR3nt: TGTGCCAGCAGCTTAGTCCCGTCGGGTACAGATACGCAGTATTTT
CDR3aa: CASSLVPSGTDTQYF

j_gene: TRBJ2-7
v_gene: TRBV5-1
d_gene: TRBD1
abundance: .
CDR3nt: TGCGCCAGCAGCTTGGAGGGGGCCTGGACCTACGAGCAGTACTTC
CDR3aa: CASSLEGAWTYEQYF

j_gene: TRBJ1-3
v_gene: TRBV4-2
d_gene: TRBD1
abundance: .
CDR3nt: TGTGCCAGCAGCCAAGAGGACAGGTCTGGAAACACCATATATTTT
CDR3aa: CASSQEDRSGNTIYF

j_gene: TRBJ2-5
v_gene: TRBV14
d_gene: .
abundance: once
CDR3nt: TGTGCCAGCAGCCACACCCCGAGTTCGGGGACCCAGTACTTC
CDR3aa: CASSHTPSSGTQYF

j_gene: TRBJ2-3
v_gene: TRBV6-4
d_gene: TRBD1
abundance: .
CDR3nt: TGTGCCAGCAGTGATTCCGAAACTCAACGGGACAGGAATACAGATACGCAGTATTTT
CDR3aa: CASSDSETQRDRNTDTQYF

j_gene: TRBJ1-5
v_gene: TRBV5-4
d_gene: .
abundance: .
CDR3nt: TGTGCCAGCAGCTTAACTCCGGGAGGAGGTCAGCCCCAGCATTTT
CDR3aa: CASSLTPGGGQPQHF

j_gene: TRBJ2-3
v_gene: TRBV7-7
d_gene: .
abundance: .
CDR3nt: TGTGCTAGCAGCTTCGCAGGGGGCACAGATACGCAGTATTTT
CDR3aa: CASSFAGGTDTQYF

j_gene: TRBJ1-6
v_gene: TRBV4-3
d_gene: .
abundance: .
CDR3nt: TGCGCCAGCAGCCAAGGCAGAGGTTCCTATAATTCACCCCTCCACTTT
CDR3aa: CASSQGRGSYNSPLHF

j_gene: TRBJ2-3
v_gene: TRBV6-5
d_gene: TRBD2
abundance: once
CDR3nt: TGTGCCAGCAGTTACGGGCGGGGGGCGGCAGATACGCAGTATTTT
CDR3aa: CASSYGRGAADTQYF

j_gene: TRBJ1-4
v_gene: TRBV2
d_gene: .
abundance: many
CDR3nt: TGTGCCAGCAGTGAAGACCTGGACAGAGGTGAAAAACTGTTTTTT
CDR3aa: CASSEDLDRGEKLFF

j_gene: TRBJ1-5
v_gene: TRBV28
d_gene: TRBD1
abundance: .
CDR3nt: TGTGCCAGCAGTGTGGGACAGGGGAATCAGCCCCAGCATTTT
CDR3aa: CASSVGQGNQPQHF

j_gene: TRBJ2-5
v_gene: TRBV11-2
d_gene: TRBD2
abundance: .
CDR3nt: TGTGCCAGCAGCTCTGGGACTAGACAGACCCAGTACTTC
CDR3aa: CASSSGTRQTQYF

j_gene: TRBJ2-7
v_gene: TRBV7-2
d_gene: .
abundance: .
CDR3nt: TGTGCCAGCAGCTTAGTGGCAGGTCAGGGCGAGCAGTACTTC
CDR3aa: CASSLVAGQGEQYF

j_gene: TRBJ1-4
v_gene: TRBV19
d_gene: .
abundance: once
CDR3nt: TGTGCCAGCAAGACAGAACATTATACTAATGAAAAACTGTTTTTT
CDR3aa: CASKTEHYTNEKLFF